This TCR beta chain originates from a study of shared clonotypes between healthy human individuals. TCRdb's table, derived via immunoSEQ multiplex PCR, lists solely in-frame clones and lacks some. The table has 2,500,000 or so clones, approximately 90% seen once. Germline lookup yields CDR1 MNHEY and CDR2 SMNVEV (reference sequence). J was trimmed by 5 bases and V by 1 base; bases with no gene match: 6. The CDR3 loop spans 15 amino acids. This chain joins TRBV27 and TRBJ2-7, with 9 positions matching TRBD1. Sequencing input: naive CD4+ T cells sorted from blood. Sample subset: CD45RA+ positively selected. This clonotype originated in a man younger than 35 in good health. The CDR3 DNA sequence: TGTGCCAGCAGTTTATACCGGGACAGGGATGACGAGCAGTACTTC. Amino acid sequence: CASSLYRDRDDEQYF.